This TCR beta chain derives from a study of cytomegalovirus exposure and HLA in healthy donors. Study-wide findings and caveats: Productive status was seen about 90% or about 30% of the time for most TCR beta V segments in an earlier analysis.

PCR amplification relied on 60 Vbeta primers (plus 13 Jbeta primers). Sequencing was performed with immunoSEQ multiplex PCR; in TCRdb, only in-frame clones are kept and a portion is missing. Counted here are over 80,000 clones, more than 65% occurring once; the ten biggest clones make up roughly 16%. Germline CDR1 is SGHVS and CDR2 is FQNEAQ. The CDR3 totals 11 residues. V lost 10 bases, J lost 7 bases, and 10 bases lay in between. Comment on this clone: Its target is not known.

V is TRBV7-8 and J is TRBJ2-2; unclear D gene. The sequence derives from a young woman in good health and CMV-seropositive. Specimen: PBMCs. This CDR3 reads CATPVDGELFF. The CDR3 DNA follows: TGTGCCACCCCGGTAGACGGGGAGCTGTTTTTT. Full variable domain (rest looked up from reference TRBV7-8 and TRBJ2-2): GAGVSQSPRYKVAKRGQDVALRCDPISGHVSLFWYQQALGQGPEFLTYFQNEAQLDKSGLPSDRFFAERPEGSVSTLKIQRTQQEDSAVYLCATPVDGELFFGEGSRLTVL.